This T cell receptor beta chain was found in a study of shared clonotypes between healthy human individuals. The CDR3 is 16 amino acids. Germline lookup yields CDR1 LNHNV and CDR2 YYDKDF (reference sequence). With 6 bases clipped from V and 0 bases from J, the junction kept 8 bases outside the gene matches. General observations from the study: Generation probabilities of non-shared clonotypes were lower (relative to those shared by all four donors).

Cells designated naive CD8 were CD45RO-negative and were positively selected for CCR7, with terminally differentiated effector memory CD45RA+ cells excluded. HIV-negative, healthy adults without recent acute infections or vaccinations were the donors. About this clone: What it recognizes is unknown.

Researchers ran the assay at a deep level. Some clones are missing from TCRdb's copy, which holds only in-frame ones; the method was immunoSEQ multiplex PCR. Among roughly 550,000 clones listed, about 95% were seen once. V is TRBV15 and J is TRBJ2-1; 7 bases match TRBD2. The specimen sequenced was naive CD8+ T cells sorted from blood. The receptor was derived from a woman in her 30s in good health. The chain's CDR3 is CATSQEGGSSYNEQFF. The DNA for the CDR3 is TGTGCCACCAGTCAAGAGGGCGGGAGCTCCTACAATGAGCAGTTCTTC.